The rows below give T cell receptor beta chains drawn from one sample of a study of CD8+ T cells in alopecia areata. Clones were read by immunoSEQ multiplex PCR, and TCRdb kept only the in-frame ones, dropping some. Found here are about 190,000 clones, approximately 60% of them singletons; the top ten hold approximately 0.63%. Material: CD4+ T cells sorted from blood, obtained at week 4, from a patient treated with tofacitinib. The receptor set was obtained from a human donor with alopecia areata. Both conserved end residues are part of each CDR3. D genes are given only for firm matches. Not every row has a clone size; where given, it reads once, few, many or a size class.

j_call | d_call | v_call | clone_size | cdr3_nt | cdr3_aa
TRBJ2-2 | TRBD1 | TRBV30 | . | TGTGCCTTGGGGACAGGGGCCCTATCGAACACCGGGGAGCTGTTTTTT | CALGTGALSNTGELFF
TRBJ1-1 | TRBD1 | TRBV30 | . | TGTGCCTGGACCACAGGGGCTGGCACTGAAGCTTTCTTT | CAWTTGAGTEAFF
TRBJ2-7 | . | TRBV6-1 | once | TGTGCCAGCAGTGAGCGGCTAGCGAGCTTCGGGGAGCAGTACTTC | CASSERLASFGEQYF
TRBJ2-5 | TRBD1 | TRBV29-1 | once | TGCAGCGTTGTACGGAACAGGGGAGTGACCCAGTACTTC | CSVVRNRGVTQYF
TRBJ1-1 | . | TRBV15 | . | TGTGCCACCAGCAGAGACCGGAACACTGAAGCTTTCTTT | CATSRDRNTEAFF
TRBJ2-2 | TRBD2 | TRBV4-3 | . | TGCGCCAGCAGCCAGTCTCCGGGGGGCACCGGGGAGCTGTTTTTT | CASSQSPGGTGELFF
TRBJ1-5 | . | TRBV7-2 | many | TGTGCCAGCAGCTTATTCAGGGCCTACAATCAGCCCCAGCATTTT | CASSLFRAYNQPQHF
TRBJ2-1 | TRBD2 | TRBV5-1 | . | TGCGCCAGCAGCCCGGGACTAGCGACCAGCAATGAGCAGTTCTTC | CASSPGLATSNEQFF
TRBJ2-3 | TRBD2 | TRBV15 | . | TGTGCCACCAGCAGACTAGCGGGATCGGGCACAGATACGCAGTATTTT | CATSRLAGSGTDTQYF
TRBJ2-5 | . | TRBV5-1 | . | TGCGCCAGCAGCTTGGAATCGGGTCAAGAGACCCAGTACTTC | CASSLESGQETQYF
TRBJ2-1 | TRBD1 | TRBV2 | few | TGTGCCAGCCGTTTCGGGGGACAGGGATACAATGAGCAGTTCTTC | CASRFGGQGYNEQFF
TRBJ2-3 | TRBD2 | TRBV30 | . | TGTGCCTGGAGTAAAGCGGGAGAGGATACGCAGTATTTT | CAWSKAGEDTQYF
TRBJ1-2 | TRBD1 | TRBV30 | . | TGTGCCTGGAGTAAGACAGGGCGGCTCTATGGCTACACCTTC | CAWSKTGRLYGYTF
TRBJ1-1 | . | TRBV2 | . | TGTGCCAGCAGTGAAGCGCTTATGCCCGAGGGATTT | CASSEALMPEGF
TRBJ2-7 | TRBD2 | TRBV29-1 | . | TGCAGCGTTGAAAGGCTAGCGGGACACTACGAGCAGTACTTC | CSVERLAGHYEQYF
TRBJ2-7 | . | TRBV30 | . | TGTGCCTGGGGACCCGCGAGAGAGCAGTACTTC | CAWGPAREQYF
TRBJ2-3 | . | TRBV5-1 | . | TGCGCCAGCAGCCAAGGAGGGTCGCCAAGCACAGATACGCAGTATTTT | CASSQGGSPSTDTQYF
TRBJ2-1 | TRBD2 | TRBV4-2 | once | TGTGCCAGCAGCCAGGGGCTGGTGGTAGCGGGAAGGAATGAGCAGTTCTTC | CASSQGLVVAGRNEQFF
TRBJ2-5 | . | TRBV7-2 | . | TGTGCCAGCAGCTTTGGCGGATCCCAAGAGACCCAGTACTTC | CASSFGGSQETQYF
TRBJ2-4 | . | TRBV20-1 | . | TGCAGTGCTAGAGAGGCGACACTGCGGTACTTC | CSAREATLRYF
TRBJ2-3 | TRBD2 | TRBV20-1 | . | TGCAGTCCCGACGGGGGGAATACGCAGTATTTT | CSPDGGNTQYF
TRBJ1-2 | . | TRBV28 | many | TGTGCCAGCAGATCCAGGGTATCTGGCTACACCTTC | CASRSRVSGYTF